This TCR beta chain came from a study of T-cell reconstitution after alpha-beta-depleted transplantation in children. Preparation of the TCRbeta library used unique molecular identifiers. TCRdb used MiXCR to reprocess the PCR reads, holding one entry per CDR3 protein. In the table there are roughly 170,000 distinct CDR3 sequences, approximately 6.6% of which are singletons. This clonotype appeared many times. This CDR3 region has 17 residues. Looked up from germline, CDR1 is SGHRS and CDR2 is YFSETQ. Trimming removed 0 bases from V and 0 bases from J; junction bases left unmatched: 6. The input for sequencing was PBMCs from the stem cell graft donor, taken from the stem cell graft. The rearrangement links TRBV5-1 to TRBJ2-7; the match to TRBD2 covers 10 bases. This TCR was sampled from a human donor who donated a stem cell graft to a child with Wiskott-Aldrich syndrome. CDR3 DNA sequence: TGCGCCAGCAGCTTGGAAGCTAGCGGGAGTCACTCCTACGAGCAGTACTTC. Translated: CASSLEASGSHSYEQYF.